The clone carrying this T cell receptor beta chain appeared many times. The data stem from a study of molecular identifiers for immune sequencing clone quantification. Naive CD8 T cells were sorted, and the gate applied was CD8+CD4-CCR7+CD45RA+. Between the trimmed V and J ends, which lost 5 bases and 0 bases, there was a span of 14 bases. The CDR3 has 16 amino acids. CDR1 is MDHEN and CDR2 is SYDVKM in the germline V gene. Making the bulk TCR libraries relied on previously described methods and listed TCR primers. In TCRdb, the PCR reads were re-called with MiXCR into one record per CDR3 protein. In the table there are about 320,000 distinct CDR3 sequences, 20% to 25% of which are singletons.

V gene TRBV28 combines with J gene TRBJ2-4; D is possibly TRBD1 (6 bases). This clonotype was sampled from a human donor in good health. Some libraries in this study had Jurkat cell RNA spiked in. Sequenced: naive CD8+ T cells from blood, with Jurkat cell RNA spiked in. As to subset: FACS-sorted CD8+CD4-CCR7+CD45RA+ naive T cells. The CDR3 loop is CASSPPTGIAKNIQYF. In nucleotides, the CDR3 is TGTGCCAGCAGTCCGCCGACAGGCATAGCCAAAAACATTCAGTACTTC.